The entry below gives a single TCR beta chain sequence along with its context. Ten or more counts support this clonotype. Its antigen is still unknown. No base quality information exists; no much larger clone differs at one position. Libraries were constructed by RACE. The sample was run on a NextSeq 500. During library preparation, unique molecular identifiers were attached to individual cDNA molecules so that TCRs could be counted in a quantitative, reproducible way. Both TCR alpha and TCR beta chains were sequenced from each blood RNA sample. As for the original processing: The median number of TCRs per sample was roughly 94,000, ranging from roughly 20,000 to 700,000. V, J and CDR3 annotation of the TCR reads was performed with the Decombinator software suite. For PS versus PT1 abundance plots, all samples were subsampled to the same number of TCRs (28,000). Expanded TCRs were defined as absent before sensitization and observed at least eight times at the 2-week time point. Through fastp at Q25 and MiXCR, TCRdb rebuilt clones from the public reads, retaining in-frame beta chains. Rows with a matching CDR3 protein are joined into one entry that keeps the most common DNA and genes. TCRdb's processing, not the authors', yielded these V and J calls. The table for this sample lists roughly 97,000 distinct CDR3 sequences; around a quarter of them were counted only once. The top ten clonotypes cover around a tenth of the sample.

This sample was included in a study of human T cells and chemical hapten exposure (dated by TCRdb to about 2021). With regard to the full study: For sensitization, 2% DPC in acetone was applied to an approximately 2 cm by approximately 2 cm area of upper inner arm skin. Around 29 alopecia patients provided blood for TCR sequencing at one to four time points (pre-sensitization, 2, 6 and 24 weeks). Patient blood was sampled pre-sensitization (week 0) and at 2, 6 and about 24 weeks after DPC sensitization. Patch testing on the upper back used Finn chambers containing 0.01% DPC, with scoring done after 6 days according to International Contact Dermatitis Research Group standards. Throughout the approximately 24-week study period, patients were also given weekly therapeutic DPC doses on the scalp. Libraries were pooled for sequencing, and per-sample TCR yields varied mainly because of small differences in library volumes within the pool. This study followed changes in the peripheral blood TCR repertoire in vivo during primary and secondary sensitization of alopecia patients to the hapten diphenylcyclopropenone (DPC). The mostly female patient cohort included alopecia areata with under or over 50% scalp involvement, alopecia totalis and alopecia universalis.

In the paper's terms, the time point label means: patch test 3, about 24 weeks after DPC sensitization. This specimen's treatment or condition label, interpreted: therapeutic diphenylcyclopropenone sensitization with weekly scalp DPC. At each patch-test visit, blood was drawn before the patch test was applied. Patients were eligible if aged 18 to 70, diagnosed with alopecia and judged suitable for DPC therapy, and pregnant patients were excluded. Unfractionated whole blood was collected in Tempus Blood RNA tubes, and total RNA was extracted from that blood. The CDR3 covers 15 residues, taking in both the cysteine and the phenylalanine. Kept here is only the CDR3 DNA, which spans 45 bases and is read in frame from base 1. The germline V gene specifies MDHEN as CDR1 and SYDVKM as CDR2. At the junction V is shortened by 7 bases and J by 4 bases; bases outside the gene matches: 5. Summary of the overall study and its limitations: DPC sensitization did not change how many TCRs were above 1 in 1000 frequency, and no evidence was found of alterations in global repertoire structure. Patch test score was positively correlated with the number of PT1 expanded TCRs, with significance at thresholds 8, 16 and 32 but not at 4. Repeated subsampling changed both the strength of the expansion versus patch-test correlation and the threshold at which that correlation became significant. Compared with pre-sensitization or healthy control sets, expanded TCRs formed significantly more large CDR3 similarity clusters, which is consistent with antigen-driven responses. All patients had alopecia, a presumed autoimmune disease, so their immune response might differ from that of healthy individuals.

The sequenced sample was whole blood, obtained in connection with sensitization to the hapten diphenylcyclopropenone (DPC). The sequence links TRBV28 to TRBJ2-2; 11 nucleotides in the junction match TRBD2. This clonotype originated in a man between 35 and 55 years old with alopecia areata. Some clones in this sample may be carry-over from other donors' samples. The CDR3 has the sequence CASIPGLAVTGELFF. In nucleotide form, the sequence is TGTGCCAGCATACCGGGACTAGCGGTCACCGGGGAGCTGTTTTTT.